The 21 T cell receptor beta chains given below trace back to one sample, sequenced in a study of OX40 agonist ivuxolimab in advanced cancers. The assay was immunoSEQ multiplex PCR, and TCRdb's table has in-frame clones only and misses some. The table includes approximately 100,000 clones, over 75% detected once. Sequencing was performed on CD4+ or CD8+ T cells sorted from blood, taken in a trial of the OX40 agonist ivuxolimab. Receptors originate from an adult with an advanced solid tumor such as melanoma, head and neck, liver or kidney cancer.

CDR3 bases: TGTGCCAGCAGCCTTTTCCGGGTAGAGACCCAGTACTTC. It specifies CASSLFRVETQYF. The chain has TRBV7-2 and TRBJ2-5, with D unresolved. This CDR3 has 13 amino acids. Germline V gene lookup returns CDR1 SGHTA and CDR2 FQGNSA. V was clipped by 5 bases and J by 4 bases, with 11 bases between them.

The rearrangement joins TRBV27 to TRBJ1-2; the D gene is possibly TRBD1 (6 bases). CDR1 is MNHEY and CDR2 is SMNVEV in the germline V gene (reference sequence). The CDR3 spans 15 residues. V was cut by 5 bases and J by 4 bases, with 17 bases left in between. This CDR3 reads CASSLDERGVYGYTF. CDR3 DNA: TGTGCCAGCAGTCTTGACGAAAGGGGGGTCTATGGCTACACCTTC.

This clone has just one count. The V and J genes are TRBV18 and TRBJ2-5, with 9 bases lining up with TRBD1. The DNA end is more similar to TRBJ2-7, so the J call may be wrong. Germline assignment: CDR1 KGHSH and CDR2 LQKENI. The length of the CDR3 is 16 residues. CDR3: CASSHTGTGSAYEQYF. The CDR3, as DNA: TGTGCCAGCTCCCATACCGGGACAGGGTCTGCCTACGAGCAGTACTTC.

The chain uses TRBV5-8 and TRBJ1-5; D is undetermined. The CDR3 length is 16 residues. Germline assignment: CDR1 SGHTS and CDR2 YDEGEE. Trimming cost V 0 bases and J 2 bases, with 12 bases left between them. As DNA, the CDR3 is TGTGCCAGCAGCTTGGAGAAGGGCTTGGGCAATCAGCCCCAGCATTTT. It yields the protein CASSLEKGLGNQPQHF.

Only a few counts were recorded for this clone. The chain is built from TRBV28 and TRBJ1-1; D gene unclear. The V end was cut by 10 bases, the J end by 0 bases, with 12 bases between. The CDR3 is 13 residues long. Germline V gives CDR1 MDHEN, CDR2 SYDVKM. CDR3 amino acids: CATNLEVNTEAFF. The CDR3 region has the DNA TGTGCCACCAACCTTGAAGTGAACACTGAAGCTTTCTTT.

This chain joins TRBV21-1 and TRBJ2-5; the listed D gene, TRBD1, was not tested against the DNA. TRBV21-1 is a pseudogene locus. This CDR3 spans 15 amino acids. CDR3 DNA: TGTGCCAGCAGCTCCCGGGACAGGGGGGGGGAGACCCAGTACTTC. Protein product: CASSSRDRGGETQYF.

The chain carries TRBV6-5 and TRBJ2-1, with 11 nucleotides matching TRBD1. Per the germline V gene, CDR1 is MNHEY and CDR2 is SVGAGI. The CDR3 runs to 15 residues. With 5 bases clipped from V and 7 bases from J, the junction kept 7 bases outside the gene matches. The CDR3 DNA sequence: TGTGCCAGCAGTCCCTGGACAGGGGGCAAGAATGAGCAGTTCTTC. As protein: CASSPWTGGKNEQFF.

This chain uses TRBV18 with TRBJ2-1; 11 nucleotides match TRBD2. Trimming took 3 bases from V and 6 from J; bases not matched to a gene: 7. Germline lookup yields CDR1 KGHSH and CDR2 LQKENI. This CDR3 spans 16 amino acids. CDR3 DNA: TGTGCCAGCTCACCCCGGATAGCGGGAGGGCTCAATGAGCAGTTCTTC. Its protein product is CASSPRIAGGLNEQFF. The whole variable domain, remainder taken from reference TRBV18 and TRBJ2-1, is NAGVMQNPRHLVRRRGQEARLRCSPMKGHSHVYWYRQLPEEGLKFMVYLQKENIIDESGMPKERFSAEFPKEGPSILRIQQVVRGDSAAYFCASSPRIAGGLNEQFFGPGTRLTVL.

This chain connects TRBV7-2 to TRBJ1-1; the D is unclear. The V gene lost 3 bases and the J gene lost 1 base, with 6 bases spanning the gap. This CDR3 has 13 residues. Germline V gene data show CDR1 as SGHTA and CDR2 as FQGNSA. In DNA form, the CDR3 reads TGTGCCAGCAGCTTGAACAAGAACACTGAAGCTTTCTTT. Protein product: CASSLNKNTEAFF.

This sequence joins TRBV5-1 and TRBJ1-6; no definite D call. CDR1 SGHRS and CDR2 YFSETQ come from the germline V gene. With 4 bases removed from V and 6 bases from J, the gap between germline ends came to 11 bases. The CDR3 is 14 amino acids. The CDR3 spells CASSTTSRNSPLHF. CDR3 DNA sequence: TGCGCCAGCAGCACCACATCCCGTAATTCACCCCTCCACTTT.

The chain uses TRBV19 and TRBJ1-6; TRBD1 is a possible D gene (6 bases). V lost 4 bases, J lost 7 bases, and 11 bases lay in between. The germline V gene has CDR1 LNHDA and CDR2 SQIVND (reference sequence). The CDR3 covers 14 residues. CDR3 bases: TGTGCCAGTAGTACCGGACAGCTCAATTCACCCCTCCACTTT. Protein: CASSTGQLNSPLHF.

J is TRBJ1-1 and V is TRBV5-1; weak D call: TRBD1 (5 bases). The CDR3 spans 15 residues. The ends were cut back, 4 bases at V and 0 bases at J, with 13 bases in the middle. Germline V gene lookup returns CDR1 SGHRS and CDR2 YFSETQ. CDR3 sequence reads: CASSKDTLVNTEAFF. The CDR3 DNA reads as TGCGCCAGCAGCAAGGACACCCTCGTGAACACTGAAGCTTTCTTT.

The rearrangement links TRBV5-1 to TRBJ2-5; 10 nucleotides agree with TRBD1. The CDR3 has 15 residues. With V trimmed by 4 bases and J by 1 base, 4 bases remained unmatched. Germline V CDR1 and CDR2: SGHRS, YFSETQ. CDR3 in amino acids: CASSGGTGAQETQYF. The CDR3 DNA reads TGCGCCAGCAGCGGCGGGACAGGGGCCCAAGAGACCCAGTACTTC.

V usage is TRBV11-3 and J usage is TRBJ2-3, with D perhaps matching TRBD1 (5 bases). V lost 5 bases and J lost 1, with 10 bases in between. Germline CDR1 and CDR2: SGHNT and YENEEA. This CDR3 contains 14 residues. The chain's CDR3 is CASSKGRGTDTQYF. The DNA of the CDR3 is TGTGCCAGCAGCAAGGGCAGGGGCACAGATACGCAGTATTTT.

The V call is TRBV6-6, the J call TRBJ2-1; 7 bases agree with TRBD2. There are 15 residues in the CDR3. The germline V gene has CDR1 MNHNY and CDR2 SVGAGI (reference sequence). J gave up 4 bases and V 8 bases, and 11 bases lay outside the gene matches. The CDR3 loop is CASFFGAGAYNEQFF. In nucleotides, the CDR3 is TGTGCCAGCTTTTTCGGGGCGGGAGCATACAATGAGCAGTTCTTC.

As DNA, the CDR3 is TGTGCCAGCGGGCAGCCAAGGGACTACGAGCAGTACTTC. Translating gives CASGQPRDYEQYF. The chain joins TRBV10-3 to TRBJ2-7, with a possible D match to TRBD2 (5 bases). The CDR3 covers 13 residues. Trimming removed 10 bases at V and 3 bases at J, with 16 bases between. Germline lookup yields CDR1 ENHRY and CDR2 SYGVKD.

The J gene is TRBJ2-7, the V gene TRBV7-2; unclear D gene. The CDR3 extends over 12 amino acids. V was trimmed by 5 bases and J by 0 bases, leaving 5 bases between them. The germline gives CDR1 SGHTA, CDR2 FQGNSA. The CDR3 reads CASSLHSYEQYF. The CDR3 bases are TGTGCCAGCAGCCTCCACTCCTACGAGCAGTACTTC.

The rearrangement links TRBV2 to TRBJ2-5; 7 bases are shared with TRBD1. CDR3 length: 13 residues. Unmatched junction bases numbered 10, after V lost 6 bases and J lost 9 bases. CDR1 and CDR2 (germline): SNHLY, FYNNEI. The DNA of the CDR3 is TGTGCCAGCAGCCTACAGGGGTTTGAGGCCCAGTACTTC. It encodes CASSLQGFEAQYF.

The chain recombines TRBV10-2 with TRBJ2-3; 9 positions agree with TRBD1. J was trimmed by 1 base and V by 7 bases; bases with no gene match: 3. This CDR3 has 14 amino acids. Germline-derived CDR1 and CDR2 are WSHSY and SAAADI. In DNA form, the CDR3 reads TGCGCCAGCAATAGACAGGGGGGCACAGATACGCAGTATTTT. Protein sequence: CASNRQGGTDTQYF.

The rearrangement uses TRBV6-6 and TRBJ2-7, with a weak D call TRBD2 (5 bases). The CDR3 has 13 amino acids. Germline V gene data show CDR1 as MNHNY and CDR2 as SVGAGI (reference sequence). V was cut by 2 bases and J by 6 bases, with 11 bases left in between. The CDR3 nucleotides are TGTGCCAGCAGTTACGAGGGTTGGAGCGAGCAGTACTTC. It is translated as CASSYEGWSEQYF.

The V and J genes are TRBV30 and TRBJ2-3; 11 positions agree with TRBD1. V dropped 1 base and J dropped 7; count of bases not matched to a gene: 13. Germline CDR1 and CDR2: GTSNPN and SVGIG (reference sequence). The CDR3 has 17 residues. CDR3 bases: TGTGCCTGGAGTGGCGGGACAGGGGGTAAGGTGGAGCATACGCAGTATTTT. Protein: CAWSGGTGGKVEHTQYF.